This T cell receptor beta chain was observed in a study of neoadjuvant anti-PD-1 for oral cavity cancer. Points from the study as a whole: PBMC Gini-index clonality exceeded responders' in non-responders post-nivolumab.

Time point of the sample: after neoadjuvant nivolumab, at surgical resection. Measured with immunoSEQ multiplex PCR; TCRdb has only the in-frame clones, and not every one. The profile shows under 8,000 clones, 65% to 70% of them singletons. This clone was seen a single time. Antigen unknown. CDR1 is ENHRY and CDR2 is SYGVKD in the germline V gene. V lost 7 bases and J lost 0, with 10 bases in between. This CDR3 has 14 residues. The specimen was PBMCs, collected after nivolumab (anti-PD-1) treatment. This TCR was sampled from a person aged 35-79 years with oral cavity squamous cell carcinoma. The gene calls are TRBV10-3 and TRBJ2-1; TRBD1 might be the D (5 bases). Here the CDR3 reads CAINERGSYNEQFF. In DNA form, the CDR3 reads TGTGCCATCAACGAAAGGGGCTCCTACAATGAGCAGTTCTTC.